The 9 T cell receptor beta chains given below trace back to one sample, sequenced in a study of blood T cell repertoires in COVID-19. The protocol was immunoSEQ multiplex PCR, while the TCRdb copy is restricted to in-frame clones and leaves out a portion. The sample holds roughly 250,000 clones; about 80% are singletons and the top ten take more than 15%. The specimen sequenced was peripheral blood. The receptors were gathered from a person in their 70s with COVID-19, enrolled during active disease.

This clone occurred a few times. The CDR3 sequence is CASSQPTGSSGNTIYF. The DNA for the CDR3 is TGTGCCAGCAGCCAACCTACAGGGAGTTCTGGAAACACCATATATTTT. J is TRBJ1-3 and V is TRBV4-2; D perhaps matches TRBD1 (6 bases). The V and J ends lost 2 bases and 1 base respectively, with 12 bases between them. Germline V gene lookup returns CDR1 LGHNA and CDR2 YNFKEQ. The CDR3 consists of 16 residues.

This sequence joins TRBV7-6 and TRBJ2-3, with 10 positions matching TRBD2. This CDR3 spans 21 amino acids. V was clipped by 5 bases and J by 1 base; unmatched bases: 21. Germline CDR1 and CDR2: SGHVS and FNYEAQ. DNA of the CDR3: TGTGCCAGCAGCCCCCTCCTTCTAGCGGGAGCCCTACAGGCAGGCACAGATACGCAGTATTTT. It is translated as CASSPLLLAGALQAGTDTQYF. Full variable domain (outside the CDR3, taken from reference TRBV7-6 and TRBJ2-3): GAGVSQSPRYKVTKRGQDVALRCDPISGHVSLYWYRQALGQGPEFLTYFNYEAQQDKSGLPNDRFSAERPEGSISTLTIQRTEQRDSAMYRCASSPLLLAGALQAGTDTQYFGPGTRLTVL.

CDR3 sequence reads: CASSQTRLGAYEQYF. The CDR3 DNA is TGCGCCAGCAGCCAAACACGACTAGGGGCTTACGAGCAGTACTTC. The J gene is TRBJ2-7, the V gene TRBV4-3, with D perhaps matching TRBD2 (6 bases). V lost 2 bases, J lost 4 bases, and 15 bases lay in between. Looked up from germline, CDR1 is LGHNA and CDR2 is YSLEER. CDR3 length: 15 residues.

V and J are TRBV18 and TRBJ2-5, with 8 positions matching TRBD1. V dropped 1 base and J dropped 2; count of bases not matched to a gene: 6. The CDR3 sequence is 16 residues long. Germline CDR1 reads KGHSH; CDR2 reads LQKENI. CDR3 coding DNA: TGTGCCAGCTCACCACGACCGGGACAGGCACAAGAGACCCAGTACTTC. It is translated as CASSPRPGQAQETQYF.

This clone was picked up one time. The chain links TRBV29-1 to TRBJ2-5, with D perhaps matching TRBD1 (6 bases). Trimming took 4 bases from V and 1 from J, leaving 10 bases between them. This CDR3 comprises 13 residues. Germline values: CDR1 SQVTM, CDR2 ANQGSEA. The CDR3 loop is CSVGWGLQETQYF. As DNA, the CDR3 is TGCAGCGTTGGATGGGGGCTCCAAGAGACCCAGTACTTC.

The chain carries TRBV19 and TRBJ1-1; no firm D call. V was pared by 6 bases and J by 0 bases, with 17 bases between. Germline-derived CDR1 and CDR2 are LNHDA and SQIVND (reference sequence). The CDR3 sequence is 16 residues long. The CDR3 nucleotides read TGTGCCAGTAGCGACCGTTCGAGGCAATTGAACACTGAAGCTTTCTTT. This codes for CASSDRSRQLNTEAFF.

The chain employs TRBV12-3 or TRBV12-4 and TRBJ2-7, with D possibly matching TRBD1 (5 bases). The V end was cut by 8 bases, the J end by 3 bases, with 5 bases between. The CDR3 is 10 amino acids. In nucleotides, the CDR3 is TGTGCCAGCGGACACTACGAGCAGTACTTC. As protein: CASGHYEQYF.

The genes are TRBV6-2 or TRBV6-3 and TRBJ2-6; 7 bases map to TRBD1. The CDR3 extends over 17 amino acids. The V gene end was trimmed by 5 bases and the J gene end by 0 bases; junction bases not matched to a gene: 7. Germline V lookup: CDR1 MNHEY, CDR2 SVGEGT. CDR3 DNA: TGTGCCAGCAGTCGGCCGGGACAGATCTCTGGGGCCAACGTCCTGACTTTC. This codes for CASSRPGQISGANVLTF.

The chain combines TRBV3-1 (or the pseudogene TRBV3-2) with TRBJ1-1; 7 bases are a match to TRBD1. Germline trimming cut 5 bases from V and 5 bases from J; bases unmatched to any gene: 5. The CDR3 totals 13 residues. CDR1 is LGHDT, CDR2 YNNKEL, per germline (reference sequence). CDR3 DNA: TGTGCCAGCAGCGAGGGGGCGCGAACTGAAGCTTTCTTT. This gives the protein CASSEGARTEAFF.